This entry lists 5 T cell receptor beta chains sequenced from one sample in a study of beta chain features in type 1 diabetes. Study-wide points: Type 1 diabetes patients had TCRB CDR3s that were shorter (moderately but significantly so) in all four CD4+ subsets.

Reverse transcribing all isolated RNA meant expressed TCRB transcripts were sequenced. Produced via immunoSEQ multiplex PCR; TCRdb's table is partial and in-frame only. The sample shows 120,000 to 150,000 clones, less than 15% of them seen only once. Which antigens these TCRs recognize remains unknown. Specimen: central memory CD4+ T cells from blood. All receptors come from a man aged 18 to 29 with type 1 diabetes.

This clone was seen ten or more times. The DNA for the CDR3 is TGTGCCAGCTCACCTCAGGACACAGCTGGAAACACCATATATTTT. It is translated as CASSPQDTAGNTIYF. The J gene is TRBJ1-3, the V gene TRBV18; D perhaps matches TRBD1 (5 bases). Germline CDR1 reads KGHSH; CDR2 reads LQKENI. The CDR3 loop spans 15 amino acids. V lost 3 bases, J lost 2 bases, and 11 bases lay in between.

There are many counts of this clone. The V gene is TRBV28, the J gene TRBJ2-5; D unclear. The CDR3 is 13 amino acids. The V end was cut by 6 bases, the J end by 5 bases, with 13 bases between. Per the germline V gene, CDR1 is MDHEN and CDR2 is SYDVKM. The DNA of the CDR3 is TGTGCCAGCAGGGACCCCAAAGTGGAGACCCAGTACTTC. Its translation: CASRDPKVETQYF.

The rearrangement uses TRBV7-9 and TRBJ2-3, with 9 bases matching TRBD1. Per germline, CDR1 SEHNR and CDR2 FQNEAQ (reference sequence). The CDR3 consists of 18 residues. Trimming cost V 1 base and J 2 bases; bases outside gene matches: 10. CDR3 protein: CASSLGLLGTGPTDTQYF. CDR3 nucleotide sequence: TGTGCCAGCAGCTTAGGATTATTGGGGACAGGGCCCACAGATACGCAGTATTTT.

The sample holds many counts of this clone. V and J are TRBV29-1 and TRBJ2-1; no clear D. The CDR3 covers 14 residues. The germline V and J ends were trimmed by 7 bases and 0 bases, with 13 bases remaining between them. The germline V gene has CDR1 SQVTM and CDR2 ANQGSEA. The CDR3 coding sequence is TGCAGCGGGTCTTTGGGTACCTCCTACAATGAGCAGTTCTTC. This codes for CSGSLGTSYNEQFF.

This clone was seen a few times. J is TRBJ2-7 and V is TRBV7-2; a weak D match, TRBD1 (5 bases). Germline V gives CDR1 SGHTA, CDR2 FQGNSA. V dropped 1 base and J dropped 5 bases, with 9 bases sitting between them. This CDR3 has 13 residues. DNA for the CDR3: TGTGCCAGCAGCTTAGTACCGGACAACGAGCAGTACTTC. Its translation: CASSLVPDNEQYF.